Shown below are 11 T cell receptor beta chains from a single sample sequenced in a study of T-cell reconstitution after alpha-beta-depleted transplantation in children. This sample's TCRbeta library carried unique molecular identifier barcodes. Each CDR3 protein gets one entry after TCRdb re-called the PCR reads with MiXCR. The sample holds approximately 510,000 distinct CDR3 sequences, roughly 18% seen once. The starting material was PBMCs from the stem cell graft donor, obtained from the stem cell graft. Source of these receptors: a human donor who donated a stem cell graft to a child with acute lymphoblastic leukemia.

This clonotype showed up just a few times. The chain couples TRBV12-3 or TRBV12-4 to TRBJ2-1; D is undetermined. This CDR3 region has 16 residues. Between the trimmed V and J ends, which lost 4 bases and 2 bases, there was a span of 15 bases. The CDR3 nucleotides read TGTGCCAGCAGTTCCTCAGCAGGAGAAGCCTACAATGAGCAGTTCTTC. Protein sequence: CASSSSAGEAYNEQFF.

This rearrangement joins TRBV2 to TRBJ1-1; 8 nucleotides align to TRBD1. This CDR3 region has 13 residues. Per germline, CDR1 SNHLY and CDR2 FYNNEI. V lost 8 bases, J lost 4 bases, and 6 bases stayed unmatched. The CDR3 here is CASDRGYSTEAFF. CDR3 bases: TGTGCCAGCGACAGGGGCTACAGCACTGAAGCTTTCTTT.

The count of this clonotype is one. The chain combines TRBV20-1 with TRBJ2-7; 7 bases map to TRBD1. This CDR3 is 12 amino acids long. The germline gives CDR1 DFQATT, CDR2 SNEGSKA (reference sequence). Germline trimming cut 6 bases from V and 7 bases from J; bases unmatched to any gene: 9. Here the CDR3 DNA reads TGCAGTGCCAGGGGGACAGCCCGGGAGCAGTACTTC. It translates to CSARGTAREQYF.

The sample holds many counts of this clonotype. This chain joins TRBV6-4 and TRBJ1-5; 7 nucleotides align to TRBD1. The germline V gene encodes CDR1 MRHNA and CDR2 SNTAGT. The CDR3 loop spans 16 amino acids. V was pared by 6 bases and J by 2 bases, with 10 bases of the junction left unmatched. CDR3 bases: TGTGCCAGCAGCCCTCAGGGGGGGGGAGGCAATCAGCCCCAGCATTTT. It specifies CASSPQGGGGNQPQHF.

The chain combines TRBV18 with TRBJ2-7; D is undetermined. Germline-derived CDR1 and CDR2 are KGHSH and LQKENI. The CDR3 is made up of 17 amino acids. The V and J ends lost 3 bases and 7 bases respectively, with 25 bases between them. CDR3 sequence (DNA): TGTGCCAGCTCACCCTCAGCCACTTACCGGAATCCTACGGAGCAGTACTTC. Protein: CASSPSATYRNPTEQYF.

The V and J genes are TRBV28 and TRBJ2-7; tentatively, D is TRBD1 (6 bases). The germline V gene encodes CDR1 MDHEN and CDR2 SYDVKM. The V end lost 6 bases, the J end lost 2 bases, and 14 bases lay between the germline ends. This CDR3 is 14 amino acids long. CDR3 in amino acids: CASRPPDSAYEQYF. DNA for the CDR3: TGTGCCAGCAGACCCCCGGACAGCGCCTACGAGCAGTACTTC.

The CDR3 DNA reads as TGTGCCAGCAGTTTAAGAGGGACAGTATACAATGAGCAGTTCTTC. Protein product: CASSLRGTVYNEQFF. The gene calls are TRBV27 and TRBJ2-1; 7 bases match TRBD1. The CDR3 is made up of 15 amino acids. Looked up from germline, CDR1 is MNHEY and CDR2 is SMNVEV (reference sequence). J was trimmed by 4 bases and V by 2 bases; bases with no gene match: 5.

This clonotype showed up just a few times. The chain combines TRBV27 with TRBJ2-3; no clear D gene. Looked up from germline, CDR1 is MNHEY and CDR2 is SMNVEV (reference sequence). V lost 4 bases, J lost 0 bases, and 11 bases lay in between. The CDR3 totals 15 residues. This chain's CDR3 is CASSSLEGSTDTQYF. For the CDR3, the DNA is TGTGCCAGCAGTTCGCTGGAAGGAAGCACAGATACGCAGTATTTT.

The chain joins TRBV7-2 to TRBJ2-5; 7 bases map to TRBD1. Germline V gene data show CDR1 as SGHTA and CDR2 as FQGNSA. V was pared by 4 bases and J by 4 bases, with 12 bases of the junction left unmatched. The CDR3 covers 16 residues. CDR3 sequence: CASSSWGQGTAETQYF. The CDR3 bases are TGTGCCAGCAGCTCGTGGGGCCAGGGGACAGCAGAGACCCAGTACTTC.

The chain carries TRBV12-3 or TRBV12-4 and TRBJ1-3; D remains ambiguous. V was cut by 1 base and J by 4 bases, with 14 bases left in between. The CDR3 covers 16 residues. CDR3 nucleotide sequence: TGTGCCAGCAGTTTAGAAAGTCAGATTGCCGGAAACACCATATATTTT. It specifies CASSLESQIAGNTIYF.

In its sample, this clonotype was seen a few times. V gene TRBV4-1 combines with J gene TRBJ1-5; TRBD1 might be the D (6 bases). The germline V gene has CDR1 MGHRA and CDR2 YSYEKL. Trimming removed 1 base from V and 3 bases from J, with 13 bases in between. The CDR3 is made up of 16 amino acids. The CDR3 DNA follows: TGCGCCAGCAGCCAAGGCCCGGGGGCCTTCAATCAGCCCCAGCATTTT. Amino acids: CASSQGPGAFNQPQHF.